This T cell receptor (beta chain) was observed in a study of Tregs in tolerant kidney transplant recipients (dated by TCRdb to the late 2010s). Regarding the research as a whole: TCRbeta sequencing was used in the study to identify donor-specific regulatory T cells before combined kidney and bone marrow transplantation, and the identified cells were then tracked after transplant. In a few healthy controls, several methods of expanding Tregs specific for an allogeneic donor were compared by TCRbeta repertoire sequencing.

For TCRbeta CDR3 sequencing, genomic DNA was extracted from sorted cells using the QIAGEN DNeasy Blood and Tissue Kit. High-throughput TCRbeta CDR3 sequencing was carried out commercially through immunoSEQ, with PCR amplification with bias correction and internal controls included. On the authors' methods: Unique productive TCRbeta sequences were defined by CDR3 nucleotide sequence when primers matched and otherwise by CDR3 amino acid sequence together with Vbeta and Jbeta genes. To correct sorting error, sequences shared between sorted populations at a frequency ratio of 2:1 or less were removed; the rest were assigned to the higher population. Donor-reactive sequences were defined as at least 5-fold expanded in CFSE-low cells versus unstimulated cells, with frequency of at least 0.01% in CFSE-low cells. Repertoire divergence was quantified by Jensen-Shannon divergence calculated from the top 100 TCRbeta sequences ranked by frequency. For samples with multiple sequencing runs, sorting error was corrected in each run separately before the runs were combined. Imported from immuneACCESS, the table was reduced by TCRdb to in-frame sequences with V and J called. These copies leave out some clones; in studies compared against another copy, an unresolved V gene accounts for under half, and the cause of the remainder is not known. D and trimming come from the DNA, and the V and J calls and clone size come from that table. The sample data list more than 95,000 clones, and 92% of these were observed just once. Clones ranked in the top ten supply approximately 0.59% of the sample.

On the study overall, not on this receptor specifically: Expanding Tregs with activated donor B cells appeared to identify the most biologically relevant and donor-specific TCRbeta repertoire. Biological reproducibility was not directly assessed, although technical replication error appeared to be minimal. Because only a small number of patients were included, the study had limitations, and the results will need to be validated in larger populations as well as under other immunosuppression protocols.

Of note for this clone: No antigen is known for it. Base quality data are lacking; no much larger clone is found one base away.

Thawed PBMCs were FACS-sorted into unstimulated Tregs (CD4+CD25+CD127-), CD4+ non-Tregs (CD4+CD25-), CD4 cells and CD8 cells. Blood from healthy controls was obtained either as purchased buffy coats or from healthy volunteers. Healthy control blood was processed to PBMCs by Ficoll density gradient and cryopreserved, and patient PBMCs were collected before and after transplant. The CDR3 starts with the cysteine, ends with the phenylalanine, and has 15 residues. The sequence is cut down to CDR3 DNA, 45 bases in frame from base 1. V loses 3 bases at its end and J loses 7 bases; junction bases beyond the gene matches: 9. From a lookup of the germline V gene (reference sequence), CDR1 and CDR2 are GTSNPN and SVGIG.

Recombination connected TRBV30 to TRBJ1-4; 9 middle bases align to TRBD1. The sequence was collected from a human donor in good health. The sample consisted of CD4+ T cells from blood. The sequenced DNA is TGTGCCTGGAGACTTACAGGGGGCTCTAGTGAAAAACTGTTTTTT. The translation is CAWRLTGGSSEKLFF.